This entry lists 21 T cell receptor beta chains sequenced from one sample in a study of blood T cell repertoires in COVID-19. The protocol was immunoSEQ multiplex PCR, while the TCRdb copy is restricted to in-frame clones and leaves out a portion. This sample has 100,000 to 150,000 clones, with more than 70% found just once. The source material was peripheral blood. The receptors were sampled from a woman older than 75 with COVID-19, enrolled during active disease.

This chain connects TRBV28 to TRBJ2-6; unclear D gene. V was trimmed by 3 bases and J by 2 bases, leaving 11 bases between them. Germline-derived CDR1 and CDR2 are MDHEN and SYDVKM. The CDR3 runs 16 residues. CDR3 in DNA: TGTGCCAGCAGTTTGGGCTATTTCGCTGGGGCCAACGTCCTGACTTTC. Amino acids: CASSLGYFAGANVLTF.

This rearrangement joins TRBV23-1 to TRBJ1-2, with 9 bases matching TRBD1. TRBV23-1 is reported as an ORF; its role is uncertain. The junction had 28 bases not matched to a gene; V was cut back by 7 bases and J by 4 bases. The CDR3 loop spans 21 amino acids. The CDR3 protein is CASTGTGRKSRRSSSIYGYTF. DNA for the CDR3: TGCGCCAGCACCGGGACAGGGAGAAAATCTAGGAGGTCCAGTAGCATCTATGGCTACACCTTC.

The chain joins TRBV9 to TRBJ1-2; D is perhaps TRBD1 (6 bases). Germline CDR1 is SGDLS and CDR2 is YYNGEE. This CDR3 is 15 amino acids long. Trimming shortened V by 4 bases and J by 2 bases, and 15 bases separated the two germline ends. The CDR3 loop reads CASSPSGRGNYGYTF. The CDR3 nucleotides read TGTGCCAGCAGCCCTTCCGGAAGGGGGAACTATGGCTACACCTTC.

The DNA for the CDR3 is TGCGCCAGCAGCCAGGGTTACGCAGGGGTTAGTAATGAAAAACTGTTTTTT. Protein: CASSQGYAGVSNEKLFF. V and J are TRBV4-3 and TRBJ1-4; TRBD1 is a possible D gene (6 bases). V was trimmed by 3 bases and J by 4 bases, leaving 18 bases between them. Germline CDR1 LGHNA, CDR2 YSLEER. The CDR3 loop spans 17 amino acids.

The V gene is TRBV4-1, the J gene TRBJ2-2; D uncertain. The CDR3 totals 16 residues. V was pared by 0 bases and J by 2 bases, with 10 bases between. Germline V CDR1 and CDR2: MGHRA, YSYEKL. CDR3 DNA sequence: TGCGCCAGCAGCCAAGATCCCTACCTTAACACCGGGGAGCTGTTTTTT. Amino acids: CASSQDPYLNTGELFF.

In its sample, this clone was seen a few times. V usage is TRBV27 and J usage is TRBJ1-3; 7 bases align to TRBD1. Germline CDR1 reads MNHEY; CDR2 reads SMNVEV (reference sequence). The CDR3 length is 16 residues. V gave up 6 bases and J gave up 0 bases; unmatched junction bases: 8. CDR3 sequence reads: CASSRDRLTSGNTIYF. The DNA for the CDR3 is TGTGCCAGCAGCCGGGACAGACTCACCTCTGGAAACACCATATATTTT.

Points on this clone: At one end, the junction sequence differs from germline, possibly due to a read error. The chain is built from TRBV10-3 and TRBJ2-7; D unclear. Germline values: CDR1 ENHRY, CDR2 SYGVKD. This CDR3 has 13 residues. CDR3 residues: CAITENPTYEQYF. DNA of the CDR3: TGTGCCATCACTGAGAATCCAACCTACGAGCAGTACTTC.

The chain recombines TRBV28 with TRBJ1-5; 9 nucleotides match TRBD1. Germline V gives CDR1 MDHEN, CDR2 SYDVKM. The length of the CDR3 is 15 residues. With 6 bases clipped from V and 1 base from J, the junction kept 4 bases outside the gene matches. This chain's CDR3 is CASREGQGSNQPQHF. In DNA form, the CDR3 reads TGTGCCAGCAGAGAAGGACAGGGGAGCAATCAGCCCCAGCATTTT.

The J gene is TRBJ1-1, the V gene TRBV6-5, with TRBD1 matching 11 bases. The CDR3 runs to 14 residues. With V trimmed by 5 bases and J by 5 bases, 4 bases remained unmatched. The V gene's germline CDR1 is MNHEY and CDR2 SVGAGI. CDR3 region: CASSRGQGGTEAFF. The CDR3, as DNA: TGTGCCAGCAGTCGGGGACAGGGGGGGACTGAAGCTTTCTTT.

V is TRBV28 and J is TRBJ2-1, with 8 bases identical to TRBD2. CDR1 and CDR2 (germline): MDHEN, SYDVKM. V lost 5 bases to trimming and J lost 8 bases; unmatched junction nucleotides: 14. CDR3 size: 16 residues. The CDR3 DNA follows: TGTGCCAGCAGTGGCGGACTAGCCAGTTTTTTCGATGAGCAGTTCTTC. Amino acids: CASSGGLASFFDEQFF.

The chain uses TRBV6-5 and TRBJ1-2; 8 bases are a match to TRBD1. Germline V gives CDR1 MNHEY, CDR2 SVGAGI. There are 14 residues in the CDR3. With V trimmed by 4 bases and J by 6 bases, 7 bases remained unmatched. CDR3 in amino acids: CASSLTQGVDGYTF. The CDR3 DNA is TGTGCCAGCAGTTTGACACAGGGGGTGGATGGCTACACCTTC.

The chain employs TRBV4-1 and TRBJ2-1; D may be TRBD2 (5 bases). Germline V lookup: CDR1 MGHRA, CDR2 YSYEKL. The CDR3 loop spans 20 amino acids. Trimming cost V 4 bases and J 0 bases, with 25 bases left between them. CDR3 nucleotides: TGCGCCAGCAGCCCGACTACCTTGGGCCCAAAAGAGAGCTCCTACAATGAGCAGTTCTTC. Protein sequence: CASSPTTLGPKESSYNEQFF.

A single count supports this clone. The V gene is TRBV5-1, the J gene TRBJ2-2; D not resolved. V was pared by 0 bases and J by 6 bases, with 15 bases between. The germline CDR1 and CDR2 sequences are SGHRS and YFSETQ. The CDR3 totals 16 residues. CDR3 nucleotide sequence: TGCGCCAGCAGCTTGGCCACTTCACCCCTAGCCGGGGAGCTGTTTTTT. The encoded protein is CASSLATSPLAGELFF.

This clone showed up just once. The rearrangement joins TRBV7-2 to TRBJ1-6; D is uncertain. Germline V gene sequence: CDR1 SGHTA, CDR2 FQGNSA. V was clipped by 6 bases and J by 10 bases, with 19 bases between them. The CDR3 is made up of 15 amino acids. The CDR3 DNA is TGTGCCAGCAGGCCCACGGCGGGCAACCGATCACCCCTCCACTTT. Encoded protein: CASRPTAGNRSPLHF.

V is TRBV6-2 or TRBV6-3 and J is TRBJ2-7; D call uncertain. Germline V gene sequence: CDR1 MNHEY, CDR2 SVGEGT. The CDR3 is 15 amino acids. Trimming removed 0 bases from V and 2 bases from J, with 11 bases in between. CDR3 bases: TGTGCCAGCAGTTACTCTCTTGCGGAAGCCTACGAGCAGTACTTC. Its protein is CASSYSLAEAYEQYF.

The chain links TRBV15 to TRBJ2-6; the match to TRBD1 covers 9 bases. The CDR3 extends over 17 amino acids. The V gene's germline CDR1 is LNHNV and CDR2 YYDKDF (reference sequence). J lost 3 bases, V lost 4 bases, and 7 bases had no gene match. The CDR3 region has the DNA TGTGCCACCAGCAAGGCGACAGGGGGTAGTGGGGCCAACGTCCTGACTTTC. This sequence encodes CATSKATGGSGANVLTF.

CDR3 DNA: TGTGCCAGCAGTGAAGAGACAGGGGGCTACTATGGCTACACCTTC. It specifies CASSEETGGYYGYTF. The chain has TRBV6-1 and TRBJ1-2; 10 nucleotides align to TRBD1. The germline V gene encodes CDR1 MNHNS and CDR2 SASEGT. The CDR3 has 15 residues. J gave up 3 bases and V 1 base, and 2 bases lay outside the gene matches.

The chain links TRBV7-3 to TRBJ2-5; 15 positions match TRBD2. Germline assignment: CDR1 SGHTA and CDR2 FQGTGA. V shed 8 bases and J 2 bases; nucleotides not matched to a gene: 6. CDR3 length: 16 amino acids. The CDR3 spells CASGLAGGPVQETQYF. DNA of the CDR3: TGTGCCAGCGGACTAGCGGGAGGGCCAGTGCAAGAGACCCAGTACTTC.

This chain connects TRBV7-2 to TRBJ2-7; D unclear. The CDR3 totals 14 residues. Between the trimmed V and J ends, which lost 5 bases and 1 base, there was a span of 12 bases. Per the germline V gene, CDR1 is SGHTA and CDR2 is FQGNSA. CDR3 bases: TGTGCCAGCAGCGCACCAACAGAATCCTACGAGCAGTACTTC. Translating it yields CASSAPTESYEQYF.

This clone was seen once. This chain connects TRBV2 to TRBJ2-7, with 7 bases lining up with TRBD1. The CDR3 sequence is 12 residues long. Germline assignment: CDR1 SNHLY and CDR2 FYNNEI. V was pared by 6 bases and J by 3 bases, with 2 bases of the junction left unmatched. The CDR3 nucleotides are TGTGCCAGCAGGGGGGACAGCTACGAGCAGTACTTC. It translates to CASRGDSYEQYF.

The rearrangement links TRBV6-1 to TRBJ2-7; 10 nucleotides agree with TRBD1. V shed 0 bases and J 7 bases; nucleotides not matched to a gene: 9. CDR1 is MNHNS and CDR2 is SASEGT in the germline V gene. This CDR3 region has 16 residues. The CDR3 nucleotides read TGTGCCAGCAGTGAAGCCCGGACAGGGGGGCTGTGGGAGCAGTACTTC. Translating it yields CASSEARTGGLWEQYF.